These T cell receptor beta chains were read from a single sample in a study of blood T cells in healthy people across ages. In TCRdb, the 5' RACE reads were re-called with MiXCR into one record per CDR3 protein. The sample has fewer than 2,000,000 distinct CDR3 sequences; 30% to 40% are singletons. Material: blood. These receptors were taken from a human donor in good health. CDR3s include the opening cysteine and the closing phenylalanine or tryptophan. D genes are given only for firm matches.

j_call,v_call,d_call,cdr3_aa
TRBJ1-2,TRBV6-5,NA,CASSSRREAGYTF
NA,TRBV27,TRBD1,CVSSSAGTGGLYEQYF
NA,TRBV12-3/TRBV12-4,TRBD1,CASSFQDRDEQYF
TRBJ1-1,TRBV20-1,NA,CSARDPGAMNTEAFF
TRBJ2-3,TRBV7-2,NA,CASSLNWADTDTQYF
TRBJ2-7,TRBV7-2,NA,CASSFAGYGGEQYF
TRBJ2-1,TRBV20-1,NA,CSAVGEYNEQFF
TRBJ2-3,TRBV12-3/TRBV12-4,NA,CASSPGRVTDAQYF
TRBJ2-5,TRBV12-3/TRBV12-4,NA,CASSPPMSSADTQYF
TRBJ2-4,TRBV7-2,TRBD1,CASSLQTGNPLGVKYF